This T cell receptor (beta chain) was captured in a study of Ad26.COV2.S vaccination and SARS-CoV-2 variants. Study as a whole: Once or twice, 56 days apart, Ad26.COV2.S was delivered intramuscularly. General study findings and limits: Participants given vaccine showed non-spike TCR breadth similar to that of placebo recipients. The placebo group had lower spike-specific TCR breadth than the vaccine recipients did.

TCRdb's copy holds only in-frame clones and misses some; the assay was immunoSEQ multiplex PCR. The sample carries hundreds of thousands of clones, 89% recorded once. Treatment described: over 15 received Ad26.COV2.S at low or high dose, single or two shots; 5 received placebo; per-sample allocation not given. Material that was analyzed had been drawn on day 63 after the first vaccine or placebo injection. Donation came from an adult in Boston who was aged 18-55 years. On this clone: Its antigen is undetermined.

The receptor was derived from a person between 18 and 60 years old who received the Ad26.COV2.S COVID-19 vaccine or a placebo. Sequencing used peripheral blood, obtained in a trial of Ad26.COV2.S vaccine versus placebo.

The CDR3 spells CASSVAGTGSYNEQFF. The DNA of the CDR3 is TGTGCCAGCAGCGTAGCCGGGACTGGCTCCTACAATGAGCAGTTCTTC. V is TRBV9 and J is TRBJ2-1; TRBD2 might be the D (6 bases). The V end lost 0 bases, the J end lost 0 bases, and 10 bases lay between the germline ends. Looked up from germline, CDR1 is SGDLS and CDR2 is YYNGEE. This CDR3 is 16 amino acids long.